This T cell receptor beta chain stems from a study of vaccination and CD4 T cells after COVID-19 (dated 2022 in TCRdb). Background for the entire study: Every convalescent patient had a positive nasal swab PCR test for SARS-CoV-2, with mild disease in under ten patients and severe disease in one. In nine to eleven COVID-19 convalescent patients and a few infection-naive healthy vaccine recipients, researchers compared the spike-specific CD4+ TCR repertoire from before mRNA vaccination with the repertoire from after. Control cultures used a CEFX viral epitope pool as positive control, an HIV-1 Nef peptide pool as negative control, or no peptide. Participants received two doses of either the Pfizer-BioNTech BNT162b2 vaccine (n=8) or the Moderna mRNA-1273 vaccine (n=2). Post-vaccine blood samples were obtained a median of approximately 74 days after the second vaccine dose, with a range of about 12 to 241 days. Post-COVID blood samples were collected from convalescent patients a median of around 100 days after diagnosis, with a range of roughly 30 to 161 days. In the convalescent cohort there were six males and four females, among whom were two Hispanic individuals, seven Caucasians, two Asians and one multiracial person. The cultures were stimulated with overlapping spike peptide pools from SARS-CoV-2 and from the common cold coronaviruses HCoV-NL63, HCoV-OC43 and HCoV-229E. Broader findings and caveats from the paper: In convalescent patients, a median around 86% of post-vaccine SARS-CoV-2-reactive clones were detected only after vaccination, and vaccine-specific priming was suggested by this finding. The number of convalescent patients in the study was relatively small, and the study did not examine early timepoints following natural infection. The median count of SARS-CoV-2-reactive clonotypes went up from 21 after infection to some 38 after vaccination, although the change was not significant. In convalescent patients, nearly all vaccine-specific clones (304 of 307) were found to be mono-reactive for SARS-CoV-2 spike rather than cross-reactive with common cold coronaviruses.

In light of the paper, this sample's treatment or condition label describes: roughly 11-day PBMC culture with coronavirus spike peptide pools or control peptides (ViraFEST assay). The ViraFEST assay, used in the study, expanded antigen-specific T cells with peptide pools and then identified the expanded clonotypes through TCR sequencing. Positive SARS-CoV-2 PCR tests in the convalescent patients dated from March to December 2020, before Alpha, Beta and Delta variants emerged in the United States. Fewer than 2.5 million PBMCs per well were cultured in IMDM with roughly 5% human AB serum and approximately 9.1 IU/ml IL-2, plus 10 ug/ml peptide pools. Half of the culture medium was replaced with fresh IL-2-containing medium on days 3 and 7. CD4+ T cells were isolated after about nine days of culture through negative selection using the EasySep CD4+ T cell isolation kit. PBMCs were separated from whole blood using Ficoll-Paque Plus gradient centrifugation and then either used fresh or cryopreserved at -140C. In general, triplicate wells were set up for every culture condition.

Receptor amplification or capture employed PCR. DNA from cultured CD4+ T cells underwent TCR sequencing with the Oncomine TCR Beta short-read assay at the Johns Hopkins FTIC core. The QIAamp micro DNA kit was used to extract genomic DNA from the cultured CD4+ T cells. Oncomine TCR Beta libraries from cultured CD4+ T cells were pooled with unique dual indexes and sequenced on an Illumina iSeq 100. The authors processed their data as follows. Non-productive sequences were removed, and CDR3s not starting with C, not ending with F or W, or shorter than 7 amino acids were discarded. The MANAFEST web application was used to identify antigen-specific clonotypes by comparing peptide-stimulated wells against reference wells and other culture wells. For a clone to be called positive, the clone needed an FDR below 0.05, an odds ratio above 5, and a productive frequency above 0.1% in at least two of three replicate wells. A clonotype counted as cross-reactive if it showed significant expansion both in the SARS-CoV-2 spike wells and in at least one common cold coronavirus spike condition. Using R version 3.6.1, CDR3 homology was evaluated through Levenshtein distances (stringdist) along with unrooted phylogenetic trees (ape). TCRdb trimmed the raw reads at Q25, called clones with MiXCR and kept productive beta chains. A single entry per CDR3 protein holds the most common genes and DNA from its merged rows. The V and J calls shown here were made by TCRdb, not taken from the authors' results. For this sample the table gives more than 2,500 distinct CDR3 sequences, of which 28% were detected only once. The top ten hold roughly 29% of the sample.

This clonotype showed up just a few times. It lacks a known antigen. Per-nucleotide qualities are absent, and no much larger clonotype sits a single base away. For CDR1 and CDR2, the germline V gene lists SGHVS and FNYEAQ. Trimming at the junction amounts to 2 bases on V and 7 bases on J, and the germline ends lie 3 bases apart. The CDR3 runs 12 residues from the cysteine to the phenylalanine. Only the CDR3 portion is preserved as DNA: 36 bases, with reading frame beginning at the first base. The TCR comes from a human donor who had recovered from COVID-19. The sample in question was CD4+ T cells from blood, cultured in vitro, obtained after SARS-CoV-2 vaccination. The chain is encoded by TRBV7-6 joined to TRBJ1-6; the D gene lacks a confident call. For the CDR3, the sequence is CASSLINSPLHF. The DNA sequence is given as TGTGCCAGCAGCTTAATCAATTCACCCCTCCACTTT. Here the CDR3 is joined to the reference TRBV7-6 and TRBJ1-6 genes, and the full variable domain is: GAGVSQSPRYKVTKRGQDVALRCDPISGHVSLYWYRQALGQGPEFLTYFNYEAQQDKSGLPNDRFSAERPEGSISTLTIQRTEQRDSAMYRCASSLINSPLHFGNGTRLTVT.